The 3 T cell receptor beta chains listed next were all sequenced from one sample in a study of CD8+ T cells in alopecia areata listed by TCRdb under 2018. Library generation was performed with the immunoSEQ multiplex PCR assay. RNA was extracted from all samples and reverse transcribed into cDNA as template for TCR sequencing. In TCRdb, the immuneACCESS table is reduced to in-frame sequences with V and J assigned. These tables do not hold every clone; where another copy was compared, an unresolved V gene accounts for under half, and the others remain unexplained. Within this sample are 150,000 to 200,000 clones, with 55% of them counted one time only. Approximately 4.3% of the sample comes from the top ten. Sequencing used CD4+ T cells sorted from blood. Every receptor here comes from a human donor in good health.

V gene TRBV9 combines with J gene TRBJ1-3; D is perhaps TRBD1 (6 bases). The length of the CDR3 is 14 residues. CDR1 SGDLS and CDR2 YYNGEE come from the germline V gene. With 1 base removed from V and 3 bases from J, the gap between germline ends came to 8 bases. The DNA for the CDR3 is TGTGCCAGCAGCGTAACAGGGCTTGGAAACACCATATATTTT. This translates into CASSVTGLGNTIYF.

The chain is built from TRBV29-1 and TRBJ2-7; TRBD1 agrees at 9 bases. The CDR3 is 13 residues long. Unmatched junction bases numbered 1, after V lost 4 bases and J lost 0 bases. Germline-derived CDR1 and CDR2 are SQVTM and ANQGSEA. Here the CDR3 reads CSVGGQGSYEQYF. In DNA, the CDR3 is TGCAGCGTTGGGGGACAGGGCTCCTACGAGCAGTACTTC.

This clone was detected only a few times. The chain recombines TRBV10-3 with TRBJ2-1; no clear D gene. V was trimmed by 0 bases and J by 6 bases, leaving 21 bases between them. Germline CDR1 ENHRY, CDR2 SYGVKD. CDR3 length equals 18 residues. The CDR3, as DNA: TGTGCCATCAGTGAGTCTAAAGGTGGCGTACCTACAACCAATGAGCAGTTCTTC. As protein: CAISESKGGVPTTNEQFF.